The clone carrying this T cell receptor (beta chain) was detected once. RNA, at 0.5 to 1 ug, was reverse transcribed with random hexamers. From the immunoSEQ multiplex PCR reads, TCRdb called clonotypes with MiXCR, one entry per CDR3 protein. The table includes hundreds of thousands of distinct CDR3 sequences, around 95% detected once. CDR3 length: 16 amino acids. The V gene's germline CDR1 is MNHNY and CDR2 SVGAGI (reference sequence). Trimming cost V 2 bases and J 7 bases, with 17 bases left between them. The data originate from a study of CD8 T cells in Susac syndrome. Negative isolation was used for CD8+ and CD4+ T cells, and FACS enrichment was applied to TEMRA cells.

Material: CD4+ T cells from PBMCs. The chain joins TRBV6-6 to TRBJ2-2; no definite D call. The clonotype originates from a human donor with multiple sclerosis. CDR3 sequence: CASSYPWTDFSGELFF. The DNA of the CDR3 is TGTGCCAGCAGTTACCCTTGGACGGATTTTAGCGGGGAGCTGTTTTTT.